This T cell receptor (beta chain) was recorded in a study of chemoradiotherapy in HPV16-positive cancers. Overall study context: A couple of HPV16-positive patients' cells yielded candidate HPV-specific clones and common motifs. Study results and limitations: Non-HPV-specific T cells did not expand in tumors during treatment, whereas candidate HPV-specific clones and E7-related motifs did. HPV-specific T cells were functionally defined from only a couple of HPV16-positive patients. For HPV16-positive patients, expanding HPV-responsive T cells associated with longer recurrence-free survival.

Germline V gene lookup returns CDR1 SGHRS and CDR2 YFSETQ. This CDR3 has 14 amino acids. V was pared by 2 bases and J by 6 bases, with 5 bases of the junction left unmatched. On this clone: Its antigen is unidentified.

The data were produced by immunoSEQ multiplex PCR, yet TCRdb's version contains in-frame clones alone and is incomplete. The table includes about 39,000 clones, 65% to 80% detected once. The chain is built from TRBV5-1 and TRBJ2-7, with TRBD1 matching 10 bases. The source of this sequence is a human donor with HPV-associated anogenital cancer. This sample comprised blood, obtained from a patient who underwent chemoradiotherapy. CDR3 sequence: CASSFDRGRSEQYF. As DNA, the CDR3 is TGCGCCAGCAGCTTTGACAGGGGGCGAAGCGAGCAGTACTTC.